The text below deals with one T cell receptor beta chain. Its matching antigen is unknown. Patients were ineligible given autoimmune disease history or systemic immunosuppression. The CDR3 length is 14 residues. In germline, CDR1 is MGHRA, CDR2 YSYEKL. V gave up 2 bases and J gave up 5 bases, with 9 bases separating them. Assay used: immunoSEQ multiplex PCR; TCRdb lists only in-frame clones, some missing. The data show approximately 38,000 clones, roughly 85% seen once. The entry originates in a study of OX40 agonist ivuxolimab in advanced cancers. Study-wide results and limits: There were, on average, more expanded clones in CD8+ T cells than in CD4+.

The material sequenced was CD4+ or CD8+ T cells sorted from blood, taken in a trial of the OX40 agonist ivuxolimab. The TCR originated in an adult with an advanced solid tumor such as melanoma, head and neck, liver or kidney cancer. The chain links TRBV4-1 to TRBJ1-4; D is undetermined. CDR3 in amino acids: CASSQRGLNEKLFF. For the CDR3, the DNA is TGCGCCAGCAGCCAAAGAGGACTGAATGAAAAACTGTTTTTT.